Shown below are 23 T cell receptor beta chains from a single sample sequenced in a study of T-cell reconstitution after alpha-beta-depleted transplantation in children. This sample's TCRbeta library carried unique molecular identifier barcodes. Each CDR3 protein gets one entry after TCRdb re-called the PCR reads with MiXCR. The sample yields about 540,000 distinct CDR3 sequences, more than 20% seen once. Sequenced here: PBMCs, sampled before TCRalphabeta/CD19-depleted stem cell transplant. Every receptor here comes from a boy under three years old with Wiskott-Aldrich syndrome, due to receive a stem cell transplant.

Note on this clonotype: A junction boundary mismatches the germline segment, possibly from a read error. CDR3 in amino acids: CASSPQGNEQYF. CDR3 DNA sequence: TGCGCCAGCAGCCCACAGGGTAACGAGCAGTACTTC. The rearrangement uses TRBV18 and TRBJ2-7; D possibly corresponds to TRBD1 (6 bases). CDR1 and CDR2 (germline): KGHSH, LQKENI. There are 12 residues in the CDR3.

This chain joins TRBV7-9 and TRBJ2-5; D gene uncertain. Germline V gene lookup returns CDR1 SEHNR and CDR2 FQNEAQ (reference sequence). V was shortened by 8 bases and J by 7 bases, with 11 bases between the two germline ends. The CDR3 extends over 11 amino acids. CDR3 residues: CASRSWGTQYF. CDR3 coding DNA: TGTGCCAGCCGAAGCTGGGGGACCCAGTACTTC.

The V call is TRBV6-5, the J call TRBJ2-7; D is undetermined. CDR1 is MNHEY, CDR2 SVGAGI, per germline. This CDR3 is built from 13 residues. V lost 6 bases, J lost 3 bases, and 12 bases lay in between. DNA for the CDR3: TGTGCCAGCAGCCCTCGACCCGACTACGAGCAGTACTTC. Amino acid sequence: CASSPRPDYEQYF.

This clonotype was counted a few times. The V and J genes are TRBV24-1 and TRBJ2-1, with D tentatively TRBD1 or TRBD2 (5 bases each). The CDR3 is made up of 10 amino acids. V lost 9 bases, J lost 10 bases, and 9 bases lay in between. Germline assignment: CDR1 KGHDR and CDR2 SFDVKD. The DNA for the CDR3 is TGTGCCACCGGGGGTGTGGAGCAGTTCTTC. Residues: CATGGVEQFF.

This clonotype has just a few counts. The chain combines TRBV3-1 with TRBJ2-1, with 8 nucleotides matching TRBD2. This CDR3 spans 15 amino acids. V dropped 4 bases and J dropped 5; count of bases not matched to a gene: 7. CDR1 LGHDT and CDR2 YNNKEL come from the germline V gene (reference sequence). The CDR3 nucleotides are TGTGCCAGCAGCCCACAGATAGCGGGAAACAATGAGCAGTTCTTC. This translates into CASSPQIAGNNEQFF.

This chain links TRBV28 with TRBJ1-6, with a tentative D call TRBD1 (6 bases). Looked up from germline, CDR1 is MDHEN and CDR2 is SYDVKM. With 4 bases removed from V and 7 bases from J, the gap between germline ends came to 14 bases. The CDR3 extends over 15 amino acids. CDR3 nucleotides: TGTGCCAGCAGTTCCTACAGGGTCGACAATTCACCCCTCCACTTT. Its translation: CASSSYRVDNSPLHF. Looking up the rest from reference TRBV28 and TRBJ1-6 gives the full variable domain: DVKVTQSSRYLVKRTGEKVFLECVQDMDHENMFWYRQDPGLGLRLIYFSYDVKMKEKGDIPEGYSVSREKKERFSLILESASTNQTSMYLCASSSYRVDNSPLHFGNGTRLTVT.

This clonotype appeared a few times. The rearrangement links TRBV28 to TRBJ2-3, with D possibly TRBD2 on 6 matching bases. The ends were cut back, 5 bases at V and 5 bases at J, with 17 bases in the middle. Per the germline V gene, CDR1 is MDHEN and CDR2 is SYDVKM. The CDR3 extends over 15 amino acids. The CDR3 sequence is CASSGGFKGGDTQYF. For the CDR3, the DNA is TGTGCCAGCAGTGGGGGGTTCAAGGGCGGAGATACGCAGTATTTT.

The gene calls are TRBV20-1 and TRBJ2-5; D call uncertain. Trimming pared 3 bases from V and 5 bases from J, leaving 13 bases between. This CDR3 is built from 13 residues. From germline, CDR1 is DFQATT and CDR2 SNEGSKA (reference sequence). The DNA of the CDR3 is TGCAGTGCTAGTGAGTCCGGCCGGGAGACCCAGTACTTC. It encodes CSASESGRETQYF.

The chain couples TRBV3-1 to TRBJ1-5, with D hard to call. This CDR3 has 16 amino acids. Germline-derived CDR1 and CDR2 are LGHDT and YNNKEL (reference sequence). Trimming shortened V by 1 base and J by 0 bases, and 10 bases separated the two germline ends. The CDR3 bases are TGTGCCAGCAGCCAAGGTTCAGGCCTTAGCAATCAGCCCCAGCATTTT. The encoded protein is CASSQGSGLSNQPQHF. The whole variable domain, filled in from reference TRBV3-1 and TRBJ1-5, reads DTAVSQTPKYLVTQMGNDKSIKCEQNLGHDTMYWYKQDSKKFLKIMFSYNNKELIINETVPNRFSPKSPDKAHLNLHINSLELGDSAVYFCASSQGSGLSNQPQHFGDGTRLSIL.

This clonotype has just a few counts. The chain couples TRBV7-6 to TRBJ1-2, with 7 bases matching TRBD1. Per the germline V gene, CDR1 is SGHVS and CDR2 is FNYEAQ. The J segment lost 4 bases and the V segment lost 6 bases, leaving 11 bases of the junction unmatched. The CDR3 runs 15 residues. CDR3 in amino acids: CASSTAQGVSYGYTF. As DNA, the CDR3 is TGTGCCAGCAGTACCGCCCAGGGGGTTAGCTATGGCTACACCTTC.

This clonotype was detected only a few times. CDR3 in DNA: TGCAGTGCTAGAGAGGGGTGGTCCTACAATGAGCAGTTCTTC. It yields the protein CSAREGWSYNEQFF. The J gene is TRBJ2-1, the V gene TRBV20-1; D is uncertain. Trimming removed 0 bases from V and 1 base from J, with 7 bases in between. CDR3 length: 14 amino acids. The germline V gene has CDR1 DFQATT and CDR2 SNEGSKA (reference sequence).

The chain has TRBV29-1 and TRBJ2-1, with 7 bases aligning to TRBD2. Germline V CDR1 and CDR2: SQVTM, ANQGSEA. The CDR3 is 10 residues long. V lost 7 bases to trimming and J lost 9 bases; unmatched junction nucleotides: 3. The DNA for the CDR3 is TGCAGCGGGCGGGGGATTGAGCAGTTCTTC. Its translation: CSGRGIEQFF.

In its sample, this clonotype was seen a few times. The genes are TRBV30 and TRBJ2-2; 8 bases are shared with TRBD1. CDR3 size: 15 residues. CDR1 and CDR2 from the germline V gene are GTSNPN and SVGIG (reference sequence). With 7 bases clipped from V and 7 bases from J, the junction kept 14 bases outside the gene matches. The CDR3 coding sequence is TGTGCCTTTAGGCCCCAGGGGGCTGGTTTCGGGGAGCTGTTTTTT. Protein sequence: CAFRPQGAGFGELFF.

This clonotype was detected a few times. The rearrangement links TRBV28 to TRBJ2-7; D unclear. Trimming cost V 2 bases and J 7 bases, with 12 bases left between them. Germline V gene data show CDR1 as MDHEN and CDR2 as SYDVKM. The CDR3 runs 13 residues. The CDR3 is CASSLGPVREQYF. DNA for the CDR3: TGTGCCAGCAGTTTAGGTCCGGTAAGAGAGCAGTACTTC. Based on the CDR3 plus reference TRBV28 and TRBJ2-7, the full variable domain is DVKVTQSSRYLVKRTGEKVFLECVQDMDHENMFWYRQDPGLGLRLIYFSYDVKMKEKGDIPEGYSVSREKKERFSLILESASTNQTSMYLCASSLGPVREQYFGPGTRLTVT.

The chain uses TRBV27 and TRBJ1-2; 7 nucleotides match TRBD1. The CDR3 contains 12 residues. Per the germline V gene, CDR1 is MNHEY and CDR2 is SMNVEV (reference sequence). Trimming cost V 6 bases and J 8 bases; bases outside gene matches: 6. In DNA, the CDR3 is TGTGCCAGCAGCTCAACAGGGGTGGGCTACACCTTC. It specifies CASSSTGVGYTF.

The chain links TRBV7-2 to TRBJ2-3; 10 bases fit TRBD1. With V trimmed by 5 bases and J by 5 bases, 7 bases remained unmatched. This CDR3 region has 15 residues. The germline CDR1 and CDR2 sequences are SGHTA and FQGNSA. DNA for the CDR3: TGTGCCAGCAGCGGACGGACAGGGGGGATAGATACGCAGTATTTT. Amino acids: CASSGRTGGIDTQYF.

J is TRBJ1-1 and V is TRBV11-2, with 8 bases matching TRBD1. The CDR3 totals 16 residues. Germline loops: CDR1 SGHAT, CDR2 FQNNGV. V lost 3 bases, J lost 0 bases, and 6 bases stayed unmatched. The DNA of the CDR3 is TGTGCCAGCAGCTTGAGGGGGGGACAGGTGAACACTGAAGCTTTCTTT. Its protein product is CASSLRGGQVNTEAFF.

J is TRBJ2-1 and V is TRBV5-6; D is unclear. V was shortened by 5 bases and J by 5 bases, with 14 bases between the two germline ends. CDR1 and CDR2 (germline): SGHDT, YYEEEE. CDR3 size: 14 residues. The CDR3 sequence: CASSPRTYNNEQFF. The CDR3 DNA sequence: TGTGCCAGCAGTCCCAGGACCTATAACAATGAGCAGTTCTTC.

The chain has TRBV20-1 and TRBJ2-3; 11 bases align to TRBD2. This CDR3 is 15 amino acids long. Trimming took 6 bases from V and 5 from J; bases not matched to a gene: 10. Germline loops: CDR1 DFQATT, CDR2 SNEGSKA (reference sequence). The CDR3 here is CSAVSGRGHVDTQYF. CDR3 in DNA: TGCAGTGCCGTTAGCGGGAGGGGTCATGTAGATACGCAGTATTTT.

This chain connects TRBV5-6 to TRBJ1-1; D is perhaps TRBD1 (6 bases). Trimming stripped 2 bases from V and 6 bases from J, with 11 bases between. CDR1 and CDR2 (germline): SGHDT, YYEEEE. This CDR3 comprises 13 residues. Here the CDR3 reads CASSLTGLAEAFF. CDR3 in DNA: TGTGCCAGCAGCTTAACAGGGCTGGCTGAAGCTTTCTTT. Based on the CDR3 plus reference TRBV5-6 and TRBJ1-1, the full variable domain is DAGVTQSPTHLIKTRGQQVTLRCSPKSGHDTVSWYQQALGQGPQFIFQYYEEEERQRGNFPDRFSGHQFPNYSSELNVNALLLGDSALYLCASSLTGLAEAFFGQGTRLTVV.

The chain recombines TRBV27 with TRBJ2-1; TRBD2 is a possible D gene (5 bases). CDR3 length equals 18 residues. Trimming pared 6 bases from V and 3 bases from J, leaving 24 bases between. CDR1 and CDR2 from the germline V gene are MNHEY and SMNVEV (reference sequence). CDR3 loop: CASSSSGFRGNIYNEQFF. The CDR3 DNA is TGTGCCAGCAGCTCGTCTGGGTTCCGGGGTAACATCTACAATGAGCAGTTCTTC.

This chain joins TRBV21-1 and TRBJ2-1; the tabulated D call, TRBD2, remains unverified against the DNA. TRBV21-1 constitutes a pseudogene. CDR3 length: 15 residues. This chain's CDR3 is CASSISGRASYEQFF. The CDR3 DNA reads TGTGCCAGCAGCATTAGCGGGAGGGCCAGCTATGAGCAGTTCTTC.

The chain is built from TRBV29-1 and TRBJ2-3; 9 bases agree with TRBD1. Germline values: CDR1 SQVTM, CDR2 ANQGSEA. V gave up 1 base and J gave up 3 bases; unmatched junction bases: 8. This CDR3 has 16 residues. As DNA, the CDR3 is TGCAGCGTTGAAGGTCGCGGACAGGGGACGACAGATACGCAGTATTTT. This translates into CSVEGRGQGTTDTQYF.